The rows below give T cell receptor beta chains drawn from one sample of a study of blood T cell repertoires in COVID-19. Profiling relied on immunoSEQ multiplex PCR, and the TCRdb table lists in-frame clones only, not all of them. The profile shows roughly 200,000 clones, roughly 84% of them singletons. Input material: peripheral blood. The source of these receptors is a man aged 45-65 years with active or convalescent COVID-19. CDR3s include the opening cysteine and the closing phenylalanine or tryptophan. Fields, in order: clone size, D gene, V gene, J gene, CDR3 protein, CDR3 DNA. The D gene is left open where the match is weak. A row's size may be missing; if present it is once, few, many or a size class.

many,TRBD1,TRBV18,TRBJ1-1,CASSPLVVGTDNTEAFF,TGTGCCAGCTCACCCCTTGTTGTGGGGACAGATAACACTGAAGCTTTCTTT
few,TRBD2,TRBV27,TRBJ2-2,CASSFLAGGLSGELFF,TGTGCCAGCAGTTTTCTAGCGGGGGGGCTCTCTGGGGAGCTGTTTTTT
.,TRBD1,TRBV5-5,TRBJ2-7,CASSLGDSYFYEQYF,TGTGCCAGCAGCTTGGGGGACAGCTACTTCTACGAGCAGTACTTC
.,TRBD2,TRBV7-2,TRBJ2-3,CASSLEAWTSGGTDTQYF,TGTGCCAGCAGCTTAGAAGCGTGGACTAGCGGGGGGACAGATACGCAGTATTTT
few,.,TRBV19,TRBJ2-7,CASSTPGQYYEQYF,TGTGCCAGTAGTACCCCGGGACAATACTACGAGCAGTACTTC
.,.,TRBV12-3/TRBV12-4,TRBJ2-3,CASSLGPTDTQYF,TGTGCCAGCAGCCTGGGGCCCACAGATACGCAGTATTTT
.,TRBD2,TRBV7-2,TRBJ2-1,CASSSVRLAQSNEQFF,TGTGCCAGCAGCTCGGTGAGACTAGCGCAAAGCAATGAGCAGTTCTTC
.,TRBD1,TRBV5-4,TRBJ1-2,CASSPNIGTGIYGYTF,TGTGCCAGCAGCCCGAACATCGGGACAGGGATCTATGGCTACACCTTC
.,.,TRBV5-1,TRBJ2-3,CASSVLAAGQSTDTQYF,TGCGCCAGCAGCGTGCTGGCGGCGGGACAGAGCACAGATACGCAGTATTTT
few,.,TRBV11-2,TRBJ2-1,CASSLGASSYNEQFF,TGTGCCAGCAGCTTAGGGGCGAGCTCCTACAATGAGCAGTTCTTC
.,.,TRBV19,TRBJ2-6,CASSIQVSGANVLTF,TGTGCCAGTAGTATCCAGGTGTCCGGGGCCAACGTCCTGACTTTC
few,.,TRBV6-4,TRBJ1-1,CASSELPGVVAFF,TGTGCCAGCAGTGAGCTGCCGGGGGTCGTTGCTTTCTTT
.,TRBD1,TRBV28,TRBJ1-5,CASRAGTGIQPQHF,TGTGCCAGCAGGGCCGGGACAGGGATTCAGCCCCAGCATTTT
few,TRBD2,TRBV5-5,TRBJ2-3,CASSPGLGGDTQYF,TGTGCCAGCAGCCCGGGACTAGGAGGGGATACGCAGTATTTT
.,.,TRBV28,TRBJ1-2,CASSLSGQHYGYTF,TGTGCCAGCAGCCTATCCGGACAGCACTATGGCTACACCTTC
.,.,TRBV2,TRBJ2-3,CASSQGHPSTDTQYF,TGTGCCAGCAGTCAGGGTCATCCTAGCACAGATACGCAGTATTTT
.,TRBD1,TRBV6-6,TRBJ2-7,CASSFGTGTYEQYF,TGTGCCAGCAGTTTCGGGACAGGAACCTACGAGCAGTACTTC
.,.,TRBV6-5,TRBJ1-2,CASTTGTWGYTF,TGTGCCAGCACCACGGGTACTTGGGGCTACACCTTC